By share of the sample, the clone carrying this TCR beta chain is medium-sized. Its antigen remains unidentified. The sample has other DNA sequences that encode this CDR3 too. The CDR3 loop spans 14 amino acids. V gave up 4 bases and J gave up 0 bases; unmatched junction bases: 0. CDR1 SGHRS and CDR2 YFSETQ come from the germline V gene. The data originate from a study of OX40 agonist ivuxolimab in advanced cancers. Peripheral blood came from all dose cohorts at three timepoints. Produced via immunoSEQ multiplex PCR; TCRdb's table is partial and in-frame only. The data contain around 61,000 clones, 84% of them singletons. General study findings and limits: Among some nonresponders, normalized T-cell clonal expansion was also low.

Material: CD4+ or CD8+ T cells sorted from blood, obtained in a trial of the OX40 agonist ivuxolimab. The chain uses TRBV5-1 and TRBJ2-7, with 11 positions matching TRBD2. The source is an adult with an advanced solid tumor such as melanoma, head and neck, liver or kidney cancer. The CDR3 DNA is TGCGCCAGCAGCCTAGCGGGAGGCTCCTACGAGCAGTACTTC. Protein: CASSLAGGSYEQYF.